This passage covers 26 T cell receptor beta chains from one sample sequenced in a study of T cells in Graves' hyperthyroidism and ophthalmopathy. What was amplified from RNA transcripts were TCR beta CDR3 regions. Initially, a first-round RT-PCR of the TCR CDR3 employed the HTBI primer set. TCRdb processed the multiplex PCR reads anew with MiXCR; each CDR3 protein has one entry. The sample shows a few hundred thousand distinct CDR3 sequences, 35% to 55% of them seen only once. Sample: peripheral blood or thyroid tissue (not recorded which). The receptors derive from a woman between 18 and 29 years old with Graves' hyperthyroidism.

The table lists this clonotype with a few counts. The CDR3 DNA reads TGCAGTGCTGGGACAGGGAACTATGGCTACACCTTC. Its protein is CSAGTGNYGYTF. J is TRBJ1-2 and V is TRBV20-1; 9 bases match TRBD1. This CDR3 spans 12 amino acids. From germline, CDR1 is DFQATT and CDR2 SNEGSKA (reference sequence). Trimming at V came to 5 bases and at J to 2 bases, leaving 0 bases not matched to a gene.

The chain is built from TRBV18 and TRBJ1-1, with D hard to call. This CDR3 has 13 amino acids. V was cut by 4 bases and J by 4 bases, with 10 bases left in between. CDR1 and CDR2 (germline): KGHSH, LQKENI. The CDR3 is CASSQGRSTEAFF. The CDR3 region has the DNA TGTGCCAGCTCACAGGGTCGAAGCACTGAAGCTTTCTTT.

This clonotype was recorded a few times. The V gene is TRBV11-2, the J gene TRBJ2-2, with TRBD2 matching over 12 bases. The trim removed 3 bases at V and 10 bases at J, leaving 9 bases unmatched. The CDR3 is made up of 16 amino acids. Germline V gene sequence: CDR1 SGHAT, CDR2 FQNNGV. The chain's CDR3 is CASSFTSGGKDLELFF. In nucleotides, the CDR3 is TGTGCCAGCAGCTTTACTAGCGGGGGGAAGGATTTGGAGCTGTTTTTT.

The chain has TRBV29-1 and TRBJ1-3, with D maybe TRBD1 (5 bases). Between the trimmed V and J ends, which lost 0 bases and 8 bases, there was a span of 20 bases. The CDR3 is 16 amino acids. Germline assignment: CDR1 SQVTM and CDR2 ANQGSEA. In nucleotides, the CDR3 is TGCAGCGTTGAAGATCCCGGGACGGGCTATGGCTACACCATATATTTT. This encodes CSVEDPGTGYGYTIYF.

This clonotype has a count of ten or more. The chain links TRBV7-8 to TRBJ2-7, with TRBD1 matching over 7 bases. This CDR3 is built from 13 residues. Germline V lookup: CDR1 SGHVS, CDR2 FQNEAQ. V lost 5 bases to trimming and J lost 1 base; unmatched junction nucleotides: 2. Here the CDR3 DNA reads TGTGCCAGCAGCCGGGACAGATCCTACGAGCAGTACTTC. Residues: CASSRDRSYEQYF.

Many counts were recorded for this clonotype. Its ends do not fully match the called genes, so a read error is possible. This chain connects TRBV2 to TRBJ2-7, with D possibly TRBD2 on 6 matching bases. The CDR3 extends over 14 amino acids. Germline V lookup: CDR1 SNHLY, CDR2 FYNNEI. The CDR3: CAYIPGLGSSEQYF. Here the CDR3 DNA reads TGTGCTTACATACCGGGACTTGGGTCCTCCGAGCAGTACTTC.

The chain is built from TRBV7-2 and TRBJ2-3, with 9 bases aligning to TRBD2. This CDR3 contains 16 residues. Germline V gene data show CDR1 as SGHTA and CDR2 as FQGNSA. The junction had 12 bases not matched to a gene; V was cut back by 1 base and J by 10 bases. The CDR3: CASSLDLAGSGWAQYF. The DNA for the CDR3 is TGTGCCAGCAGCTTAGACCTAGCGGGATCGGGTTGGGCGCAGTATTTT.

Note on this clonotype: Since the CDR3 does not end with the conserved phenylalanine or tryptophan, this likely comes from a read error. The DNA is left out, because the CDR3 cannot be placed on it with certainty; the CDR3 is given as TCRdb lists it. The CDR3 sequence is CASSSNHA. V gene TRBV7-9 combines with J gene TRBJ1-6. The germline CDR1 and CDR2 sequences are SEHNR and FQNEAQ (reference sequence). The CDR3 is made up of 8 amino acids, end residues included.

J is TRBJ2-7 and V is TRBV5-8; D possibly corresponds to TRBD2 (6 bases). V was cut by 3 bases and J by 2 bases, with 15 bases left in between. This CDR3 is built from 15 residues. Germline assignment: CDR1 SGHTS and CDR2 YDEGEE. CDR3 nucleotide sequence: TGTGCCAGCAGCTCTGAGCGGGCTCTAGCCTACGAGCAGTACTTC. It yields the protein CASSSERALAYEQYF. The variable domain in full, with the rest retrieved from reference TRBV5-8 and TRBJ2-7, is EAGVTQSPTHLIKTRGQQATLRCSPISGHTSVYWYQQALGLGLQFLLWYDEGEERNRGNFPPRFSGRQFPNYSSELNVNALELEDSALYLCASSSERALAYEQYFGPGTRLTVT.

This clonotype was seen only once. One base away lies a much larger clone, so this may be a sequencing read error. The chain couples TRBV6-5 to TRBJ1-1; TRBD1 is a possible D gene (6 bases). CDR1 and CDR2 from the germline V gene are MNHEY and SVGAGI. V was shortened by 5 bases and J by 5 bases, with 15 bases between the two germline ends. CDR3 length: 14 amino acids. This CDR3 reads CASSDRTSRTEAFF. The CDR3 nucleotides read TGTGCCAGCAGTGACAGGACCTCTCGGACTGAAGCTTTCTTT.

V is TRBV29-1 and J is TRBJ1-2, with D maybe TRBD1 (5 bases). V dropped 6 bases and J dropped 4 bases, with 6 bases sitting between them. This CDR3 has 10 amino acids. CDR1 SQVTM and CDR2 ANQGSEA come from the germline V gene. CDR3 sequence: CSVGPYGYTF. As DNA, the CDR3 is TGCAGCGTGGGGCCCTATGGCTACACCTTC. Using reference TRBV29-1 and TRBJ1-2 for the parts outside the CDR3, the full variable domain is SAVISQKPSRDICQRGTSLTIQCQVDSQVTMMFWYRQQPGQSLTLIATANQGSEATYESGFVIDKFPISRPNLTFSTLTVSNMSPEDSSIYLCSVGPYGYTFGSGTRLTVV.

The V and J genes are TRBV14 and TRBJ1-2; D call uncertain. Germline CDR1 and CDR2: SGHDN and FVKESK. The ends were cut back, 1 base at V and 4 bases at J, with 16 bases in the middle. The CDR3 runs to 16 residues. The CDR3 DNA sequence: TGTGCCAGCAGCCAAGGGCCCCCGAGTTTCGGCTATGGCTACACCTTC. Protein sequence: CASSQGPPSFGYGYTF.

The chain links TRBV10-3 to TRBJ1-1; TRBD1 aligns across 7 bases. This CDR3 spans 14 amino acids. With 6 bases clipped from V and 0 bases from J, the junction kept 4 bases outside the gene matches. Looked up from germline, CDR1 is ENHRY and CDR2 is SYGVKD. The chain's CDR3 is CAIRGGGLNTEAFF. CDR3 nucleotide sequence: TGTGCCATCAGAGGGGGCGGATTGAACACTGAAGCTTTCTTT.

The rearrangement uses TRBV11-2 and TRBJ2-1; 9 bases line up with TRBD2. V was clipped by 1 base and J by 7 bases; unmatched bases: 8. The CDR3 has 16 amino acids. The germline CDR1 and CDR2 sequences are SGHAT and FQNNGV. CDR3 amino acids: CASSLGPGGRVNEQFF. In DNA form, the CDR3 reads TGTGCCAGCAGCTTAGGCCCTGGCGGGAGGGTTAATGAGCAGTTCTTC.

This clonotype was detected many times. The genes are TRBV7-2 and TRBJ2-5; D perhaps matches TRBD2 (6 bases). The CDR3 is 12 amino acids. Trimming took off 5 bases at V and 5 bases at J, with 9 bases between the two ends. The germline gives CDR1 SGHTA, CDR2 FQGNSA. The CDR3: CASSRGRETQYF. CDR3 nucleotides: TGTGCCAGCAGCCGGGGGAGGGAGACCCAGTACTTC.

This clonotype occurred many times. The chain joins TRBV25-1 to TRBJ1-6; 9 nucleotides line up with TRBD1. CDR3 length equals 16 residues. Germline V gene data show CDR1 as MGHDK and CDR2 as SYGVNS. Trimming at V came to 3 bases and at J to 7 bases, leaving 7 bases not matched to a gene. CDR3 nucleotides: TGTGCCAGCAGTGATACGGGACAGGGAGAGAATTCACCCCTCCACTTT. The encoded protein is CASSDTGQGENSPLHF.

The chain joins TRBV29-1 to TRBJ1-2; 8 bases agree with TRBD1. CDR1 SQVTM and CDR2 ANQGSEA come from the germline V gene. V shed 4 bases, J shed 4 bases, and the junction held 5 bases outside the gene matches. The CDR3 totals 13 residues. This CDR3 is CSVGTGSAYGYTF. In nucleotides, the CDR3 is TGCAGCGTTGGGACAGGGTCGGCCTATGGCTACACCTTC.

In its sample, this clonotype was seen many times. V is TRBV12-3 or TRBV12-4 and J is TRBJ1-6; no reliable D call. This CDR3 has 14 residues. V lost 3 bases, J lost 4 bases, and 7 bases lay in between. This chain's CDR3 is CASSFGRYNSPLHF. The CDR3 DNA reads TGTGCCAGCAGTTTTGGGCGGTATAATTCACCCCTCCACTTT.

The chain links TRBV7-6 to TRBJ1-6; the D is unclear. Germline V gives CDR1 SGHVS, CDR2 FNYEAQ. The CDR3 runs 13 residues. V shed 1 base and J shed 7 bases, with 5 bases lying between them. The CDR3 region has the DNA TGTGCCAGCAGCTTAGGGCTCAATTCACCCCTCCACTTT. Its translation: CASSLGLNSPLHF.

This chain joins TRBV29-1 and TRBJ2-7; D is possibly TRBD2 (5 bases). Germline-derived CDR1 and CDR2 are SQVTM and ANQGSEA. The CDR3 length is 17 residues. Trimming took off 3 bases at V and 8 bases at J, with 29 bases between the two ends. The CDR3 coding sequence is TGCAGCGTTGAGCTCCCATGGTCGGCCGGGGAGCAAGGGAAGCAGTACTTC. This encodes CSVELPWSAGEQGKQYF.

V and J are TRBV7-9 and TRBJ2-3; D possibly uses TRBD1 or TRBD2 (6 bases each). Trimming removed 5 bases at V and 2 bases at J, with 14 bases between. In germline, CDR1 is SEHNR, CDR2 FQNEAQ (reference sequence). This CDR3 has 15 residues. CDR3 nucleotide sequence: TGTGCCAGCAGCCGCGACCGGGGGCTCACAGATACGCAGTATTTT. Amino acids: CASSRDRGLTDTQYF.

The rearrangement links TRBV20-1 to TRBJ2-7; 8 nucleotides line up with TRBD1. The CDR3 totals 15 residues. Losses at the gene ends were 0 bases for V and 7 bases for J; bases not matched to a gene: 11. Germline CDR1 is DFQATT and CDR2 is SNEGSKA (reference sequence). The CDR3 spells CSARDGQGAYNEQYF. The CDR3 coding sequence is TGCAGTGCTAGAGATGGCCAGGGGGCTTACAATGAGCAGTACTTC.

This clonotype has a handful of counts. CDR3 sequence (DNA): TGTGCCAGCAGCTTCCCCCGGCGGGGGAGTCCCACCGGGGAGCTGTTTTTT. Amino acids: CASSFPRRGSPTGELFF. The chain has TRBV7-2 and TRBJ2-2; 7 positions agree with TRBD2. CDR1 is SGHTA and CDR2 is FQGNSA in the germline V gene. V dropped 3 bases and J dropped 4; count of bases not matched to a gene: 11. This CDR3 spans 17 amino acids.

Many counts were recorded for this clonotype. The chain employs TRBV7-9 and TRBJ1-5; TRBD1 might be the D (6 bases). Trimming took off 5 bases at V and 4 bases at J, with 12 bases between the two ends. In germline, CDR1 is SEHNR, CDR2 FQNEAQ (reference sequence). The CDR3 loop spans 14 amino acids. DNA of the CDR3: TGTGCCAGCAGCCTGGGACACCATAATCAGCCCCAGCATTTT. Encoded protein: CASSLGHHNQPQHF. The full variable domain, rest sourced from reference TRBV7-9 and TRBJ1-5, is DTGVSQNPRHKITKRGQNVTFRCDPISEHNRLYWYRQTLGQGPEFLTYFQNEAQLEKSRLLSDRFSAERPKGSFSTLEIQRTEQGDSAMYLCASSLGHHNQPQHFGDGTRLSIL.

To note about this clonotype: This sequence may be a read error, since a much larger clone differs from it by one base. The chain carries TRBV2 and TRBJ1-1; tentatively, D is TRBD1 (5 bases). CDR1 is SNHLY and CDR2 is FYNNEI in the germline V gene. The V end was cut by 8 bases, the J end by 10 bases, with 26 bases between. This CDR3 is 15 amino acids long. Written as DNA, the CDR3 is TGTGCCAGCGTTGCCCCACGGGGCGCTCATGAGGGAGCTTTCTTT. It translates to CASVAPRGAHEGAFF.

This clonotype was counted ten times or more. This chain uses TRBV5-8 with TRBJ1-4; no clear D. Trimming removed 3 bases from V and 11 bases from J, with 14 bases in between. Germline values: CDR1 SGHTS, CDR2 YDEGEE. This CDR3 spans 13 amino acids. This CDR3 is CASSSTQIPKLFF. The CDR3 DNA is TGTGCCAGCAGCTCGACTCAAATTCCCAAACTGTTTTTT.